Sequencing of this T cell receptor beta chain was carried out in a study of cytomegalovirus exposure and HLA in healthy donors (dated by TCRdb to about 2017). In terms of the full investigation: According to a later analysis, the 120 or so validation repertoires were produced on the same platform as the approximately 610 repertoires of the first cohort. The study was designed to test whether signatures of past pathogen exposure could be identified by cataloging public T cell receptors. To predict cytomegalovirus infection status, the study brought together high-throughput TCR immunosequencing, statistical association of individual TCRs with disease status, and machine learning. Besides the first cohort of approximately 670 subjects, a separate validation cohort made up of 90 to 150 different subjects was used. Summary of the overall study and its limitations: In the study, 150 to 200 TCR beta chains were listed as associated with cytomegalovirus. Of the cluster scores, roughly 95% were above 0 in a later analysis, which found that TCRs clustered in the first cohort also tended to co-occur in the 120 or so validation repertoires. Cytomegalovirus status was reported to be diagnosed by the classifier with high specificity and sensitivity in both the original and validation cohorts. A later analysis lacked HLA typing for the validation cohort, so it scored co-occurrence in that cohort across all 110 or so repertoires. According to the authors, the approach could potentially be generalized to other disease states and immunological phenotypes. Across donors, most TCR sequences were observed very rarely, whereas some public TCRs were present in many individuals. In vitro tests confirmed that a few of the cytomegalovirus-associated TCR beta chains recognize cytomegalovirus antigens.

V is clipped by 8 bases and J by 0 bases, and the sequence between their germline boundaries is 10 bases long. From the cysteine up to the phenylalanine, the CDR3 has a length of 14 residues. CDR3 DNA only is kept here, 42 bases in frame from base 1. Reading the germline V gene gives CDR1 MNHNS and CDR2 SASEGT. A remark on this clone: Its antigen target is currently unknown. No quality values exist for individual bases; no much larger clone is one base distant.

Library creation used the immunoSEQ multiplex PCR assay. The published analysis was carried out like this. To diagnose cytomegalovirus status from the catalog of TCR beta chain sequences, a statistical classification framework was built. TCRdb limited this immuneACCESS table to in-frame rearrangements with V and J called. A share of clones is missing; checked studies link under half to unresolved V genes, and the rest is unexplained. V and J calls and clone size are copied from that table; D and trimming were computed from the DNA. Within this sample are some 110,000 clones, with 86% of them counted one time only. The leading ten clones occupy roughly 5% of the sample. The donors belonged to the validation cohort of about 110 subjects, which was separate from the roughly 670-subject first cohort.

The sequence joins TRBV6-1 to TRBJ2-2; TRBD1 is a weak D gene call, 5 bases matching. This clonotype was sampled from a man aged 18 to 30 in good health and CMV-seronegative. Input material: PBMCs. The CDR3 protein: CASQGPPNTGELFF. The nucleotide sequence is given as TGTGCCAGCCAGGGCCCTCCGAACACCGGGGAGCTGTTTTTT.